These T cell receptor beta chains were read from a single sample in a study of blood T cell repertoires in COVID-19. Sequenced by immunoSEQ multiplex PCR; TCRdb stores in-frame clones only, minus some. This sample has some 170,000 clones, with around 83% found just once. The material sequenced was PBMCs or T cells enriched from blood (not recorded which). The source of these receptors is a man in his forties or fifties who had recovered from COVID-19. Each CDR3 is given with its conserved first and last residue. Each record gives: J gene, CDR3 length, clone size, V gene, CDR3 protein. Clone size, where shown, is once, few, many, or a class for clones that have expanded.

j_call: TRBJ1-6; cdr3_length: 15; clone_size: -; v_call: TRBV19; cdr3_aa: CASRDSMGLSSPLHF
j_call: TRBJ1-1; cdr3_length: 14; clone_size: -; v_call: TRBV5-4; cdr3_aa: CASRDRVRGTEAFF
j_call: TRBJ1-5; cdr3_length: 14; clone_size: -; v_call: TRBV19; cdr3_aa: CASSIGRGPYSQHF
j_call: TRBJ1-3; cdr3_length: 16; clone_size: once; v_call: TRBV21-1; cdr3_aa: CASSKEGLLSGNTIYF
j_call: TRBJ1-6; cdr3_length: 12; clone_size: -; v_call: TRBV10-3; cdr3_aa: CAIRQQNSPLHF
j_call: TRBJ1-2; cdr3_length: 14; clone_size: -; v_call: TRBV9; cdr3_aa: CASSSQGQNYGYTF
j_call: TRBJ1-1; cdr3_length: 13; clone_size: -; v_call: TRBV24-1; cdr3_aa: CATSGGPNTEAFF
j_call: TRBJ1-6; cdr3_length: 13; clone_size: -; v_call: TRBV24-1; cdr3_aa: CATNRDFNSPLHF
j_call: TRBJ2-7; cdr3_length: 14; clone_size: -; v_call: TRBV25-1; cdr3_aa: CASSEGWVIDEQYF
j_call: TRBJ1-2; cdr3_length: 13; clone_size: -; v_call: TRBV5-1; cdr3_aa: CASSPRQGDGYTF
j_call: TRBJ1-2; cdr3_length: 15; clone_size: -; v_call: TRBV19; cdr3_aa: CASSAGDTGNYGYTF
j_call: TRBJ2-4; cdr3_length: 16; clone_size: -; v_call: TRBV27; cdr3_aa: CASSIQGAFAKNIQYF
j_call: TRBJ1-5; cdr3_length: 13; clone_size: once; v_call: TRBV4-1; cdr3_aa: CASSQGTNQPQHF
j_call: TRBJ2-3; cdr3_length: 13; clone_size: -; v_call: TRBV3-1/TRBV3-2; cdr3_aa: CASSLAGQLAQYF
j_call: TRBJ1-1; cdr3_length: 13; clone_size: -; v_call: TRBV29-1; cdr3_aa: CSVERQGGTEAFF
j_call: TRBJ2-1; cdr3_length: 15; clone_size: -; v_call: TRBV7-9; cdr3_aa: CASSGELSSYNEQFF
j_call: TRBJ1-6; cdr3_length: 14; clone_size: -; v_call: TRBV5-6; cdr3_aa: CASSPGVYNSPLHF
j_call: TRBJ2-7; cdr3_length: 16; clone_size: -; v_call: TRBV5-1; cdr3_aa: CASSLIARGVDYEQYF
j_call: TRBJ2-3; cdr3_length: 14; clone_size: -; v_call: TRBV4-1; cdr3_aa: CASSPSIGTDTQYF
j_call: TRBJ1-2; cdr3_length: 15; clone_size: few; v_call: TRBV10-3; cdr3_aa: CAISLSGQGARGYTF
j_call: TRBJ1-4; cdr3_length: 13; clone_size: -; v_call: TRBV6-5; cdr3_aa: CASSSGQLEKLFF
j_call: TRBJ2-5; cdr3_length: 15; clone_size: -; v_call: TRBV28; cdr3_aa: CASSPTSGGQETQYF
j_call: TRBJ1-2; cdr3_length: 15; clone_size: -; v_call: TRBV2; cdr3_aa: CASIPGQTKNYGYTF
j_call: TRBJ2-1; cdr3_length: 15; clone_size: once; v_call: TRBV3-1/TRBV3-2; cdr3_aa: CASSRSGQTYNEQFF
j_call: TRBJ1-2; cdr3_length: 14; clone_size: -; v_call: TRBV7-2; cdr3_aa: CASSSGTGEYGYTF
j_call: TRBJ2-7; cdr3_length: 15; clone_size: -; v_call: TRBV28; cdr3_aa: CASSLTPGLNYEQYF
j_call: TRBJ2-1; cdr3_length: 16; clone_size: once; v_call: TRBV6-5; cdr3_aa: CASGSSGGADYNEQFF
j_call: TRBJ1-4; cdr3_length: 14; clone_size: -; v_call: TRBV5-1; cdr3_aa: CASSFGQGREKLFF
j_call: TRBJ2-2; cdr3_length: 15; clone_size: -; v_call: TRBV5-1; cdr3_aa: CASSALLGDTGELFF
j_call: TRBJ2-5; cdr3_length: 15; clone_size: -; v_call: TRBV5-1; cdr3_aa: CASSPSPGVGETQYF
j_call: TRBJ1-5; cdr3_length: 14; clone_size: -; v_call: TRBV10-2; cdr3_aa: CASRGDSRNQPQHF
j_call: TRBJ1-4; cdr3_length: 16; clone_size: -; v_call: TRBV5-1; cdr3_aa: CASSLDAQGAGEKLFF
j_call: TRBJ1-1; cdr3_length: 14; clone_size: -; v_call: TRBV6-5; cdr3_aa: CASSYGTANTEAFF
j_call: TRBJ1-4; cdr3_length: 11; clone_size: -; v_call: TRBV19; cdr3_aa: CASSATGELFF
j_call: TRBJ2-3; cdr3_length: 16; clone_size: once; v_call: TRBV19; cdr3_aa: CASSRTAGGATDTQYF
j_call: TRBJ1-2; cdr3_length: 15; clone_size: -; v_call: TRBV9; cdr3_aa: CASSVADSVSYGYTF
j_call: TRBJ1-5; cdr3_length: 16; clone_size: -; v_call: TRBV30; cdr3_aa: CAWDNRDRGSNQPQHF
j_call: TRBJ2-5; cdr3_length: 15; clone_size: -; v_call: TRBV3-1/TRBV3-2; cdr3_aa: CASSQDRRYQETQYF
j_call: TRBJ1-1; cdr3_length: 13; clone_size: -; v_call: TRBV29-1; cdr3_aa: CSAEVPPNTEAFF
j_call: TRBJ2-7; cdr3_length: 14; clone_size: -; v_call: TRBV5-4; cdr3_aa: CASGGEQGPYEQYF
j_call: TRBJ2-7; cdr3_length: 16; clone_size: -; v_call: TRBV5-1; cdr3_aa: CASSLAQAGASYEQYF
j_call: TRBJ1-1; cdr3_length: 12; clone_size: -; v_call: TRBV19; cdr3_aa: CASSFRNTEAFF
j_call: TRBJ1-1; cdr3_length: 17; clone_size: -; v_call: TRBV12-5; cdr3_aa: CASGLVRIGSVVTEAFF